This TCR beta chain was obtained from a study of blood T cell repertoires in COVID-19. V was clipped by 3 bases and J by 6 bases; unmatched bases: 6. CDR3 length equals 14 residues. The germline CDR1 and CDR2 sequences are MDHEN and SYDVKM. The table came from immunoSEQ multiplex PCR; TCRdb's copy has only in-frame clones and leaves some out. The data show about 50,000 clones, with roughly 80% seen just once and about 10% held by the top ten. V is TRBV28 and J is TRBJ2-7; 9 positions match TRBD2. The TCR comes from a man between 60 and 70 years old with acute or convalescent COVID-19. The specimen was peripheral blood. The CDR3 nucleotides read TGTGCCAGCAGTTTTGGCGCGGGGGGGCGCGAGCAGTACTTC. As protein: CASSFGAGGREQYF.